This is a list of T cell receptor beta chains from one sample in a study of Graves' ophthalmopathy and Graves' hyperthyroidism. Each CDR3 protein is one row after TCRdb ran MiXCR on the multiplex PCR reads. The sample has roughly 500,000 distinct CDR3 sequences, approximately 15% seen once. Source material: blood. The receptors stem from a woman aged 25 to 39 with Graves' ophthalmopathy. CDR3s include the opening cysteine and the closing phenylalanine or tryptophan. The order of the fields is D gene, J gene, clone size, V gene, CDR3 DNA, CDR3 protein. D genes are given only for firm matches. Clone size is not always given. Where it is, it says once, few, many or a class for expanded clones.

>TRBD1|TRBJ1-2|.|TRBV27
TGTGCCAGCAGTTTCGCAGGGGGACTTTATGGCTACACCTTC
CASSFAGGLYGYTF
>TRBD1|TRBJ1-5|many|TRBV27
TGTGCCAGCAGTTCGACAGGGGGAAGGGGCAATCAGCCCCAGCATTTT
CASSSTGGRGNQPQHF
>.|TRBJ1-5|many|TRBV12-3/TRBV12-4
TGTGCCAGCAGTTTAATGGGGAAGGAGCCCCAGCATTTT
CASSLMGKEPQHF
>.|TRBJ2-7|.|TRBV6-1
TGTGCCAGCAGTGACGGGTGGGCCTACGAGCAGTACTTC
CASSDGWAYEQYF
>TRBD1|TRBJ1-1|many|TRBV6-5
TGTGCCAGCAGTTACAAGGGCTCAGGGGGTGAAGCTTTCTTT
CASSYKGSGGEAFF
>.|TRBJ2-7|many|TRBV27
TGCGCCAGCAGTTTGGAGTATCGTAGTTTCGAGCAGTACTTC
CASSLEYRSFEQYF
>.|TRBJ2-5|many|TRBV11-1
TGTGCCAGCAGCTTAGGGATGGAGACCCAGTACTTC
CASSLGMETQYF
>.|TRBJ2-2|many|TRBV6-2/TRBV6-3
TGTGCCAGCAACCCAGGGGAAACGAACACCGGGGAGCTGTTTTTT
CASNPGETNTGELFF
>.|TRBJ1-1|.|TRBV7-2
TGTGCCAGCAGCTTTATTGTGGGGACTGAAGCTTTCTTT
CASSFIVGTEAFF
>.|TRBJ2-7|many|TRBV10-2
TGCGCCAGCAGGGACCGAATGGAGGGCGAGCAGTACTTC
CASRDRMEGEQYF
>.|TRBJ2-2|once|TRBV12-3/TRBV12-4
TGTGCCAGCAGTTTCCAGGGCATCGGGGAGCTGTTTTTT
CASSFQGIGELFF
>TRBD1|TRBJ1-6|many|TRBV12-3/TRBV12-4
TGTGCCAGCAGTTTAGGGGGACAGGCCAATTCACCCCCCCACTTT
CASSLGGQANSPPHF
>.|TRBJ2-7|.|TRBV11-2
TGTGCCAGCAGCGCCAGGGGCTCTAGCTCCTACGAGCAGTACTTC
CASSARGSSSYEQYF
>.|TRBJ2-6|many|TRBV6-5
TGTGCCAGCAGTTTAGGTCAGGGGAACGGGGCCAACGTCCTGACTTTC
CASSLGQGNGANVLTF
>.|TRBJ2-7|many|TRBV6-1
TGTGCCAGCAGTGAAGGGAGAAACAGTGGGGTAGACTACGAGCAGTACTTC
CASSEGRNSGVDYEQYF
>.|TRBJ1-2|many|TRBV28
TGTGCCAGCACCTCTTCCCGGATCGGCTACACCTTC
CASTSSRIGYTF
>TRBD1|TRBJ2-2|many|TRBV12-3/TRBV12-4
TGTGCCAGCAGTGACAGGGGGCGATGGGCCGGGGAGCTGTTTTTT
CASSDRGRWAGELFF
>.|TRBJ2-7|many|TRBV10-3
TGTGCCATCAGTGAGAGCGTGGGAAGCTACGAGCAGTACTTC
CAISESVGSYEQYF
>.|TRBJ1-3|.|TRBV6-5
TGTGCCAGCAGTTACTCGAGTCGCTCTGGAAACACCATATATTTT
CASSYSSRSGNTIYF
>TRBD1|TRBJ1-5|many|TRBV20-1
TGCAGTGCTAGAGGACAATCCCGACAGGGGTTATGGCAGCCCCAGCATTTT
CSARGQSRQGLWQPQHF
>TRBD1|TRBJ2-5|few|TRBV25-1
TGTGCCAGCAGTGAACTGGGACAGGGGCAAGAGACCCAGTACTTC
CASSELGQGQETQYF
>.|TRBJ2-7|many|TRBV24-1
TGTGCCACCAGTGACGAGAAGGGACTGGGCGGCGAGCAGTACTTC
CATSDEKGLGGEQYF
>.|TRBJ2-5|many|TRBV7-9
TGTGCCAGCAGCAGGGGGGGGCAGGGGACCCAGTACTTC
CASSRGGQGTQYF
>TRBD1|TRBJ1-2|many|TRBV5-6
TGTGCCAGCCACCCGGGACAGACCTACTATGGCTACACCTTC
CASHPGQTYYGYTF
>.|TRBJ2-5|many|TRBV6-1
TGTGCCAGCAGACTTGGTGGCGGGACGTCGCTTCAAGAGACCCAGTACTTC
CASRLGGGTSLQETQYF
>.|TRBJ1-1|.|TRBV19
TGTGCCAGTCGGGTCGAGGGTGAAGCTTTCTTT
CASRVEGEAFF
>.|TRBJ1-4|few|TRBV27
TGTGCCAGCAGCCCGACCGAAGGGTACGATGAAAAACTGTTTTTT
CASSPTEGYDEKLFF
>.|TRBJ1-1|.|TRBV12-3/TRBV12-4
TGTGCCAGCAGAAAAGGGCTCACTGATGCTTTCTTT
CASRKGLTDAFF
>TRBD2|TRBJ2-5|many|TRBV2
TGTGCCAGCATGCAGGGAGGGGAGACCCAGTACTTC
CASMQGGETQYF
>.|TRBJ2-2|many|TRBV24-1
TGTGCCACCAGTTCACGGCAGGGGAGGAGGGAGCTGTTTTTT
CATSSRQGRRELFF
>.|TRBJ1-5|many|TRBV7-2
TGTGCCAGCAGCCGGACGACAAGCCATCAGCCCCAGCATTTT
CASSRTTSHQPQHF
>.|TRBJ2-5|few|TRBV6-1
TGTGCCAGCAGCCCCCGGAGCGCGCAAGAGACCCAGTACTTC
CASSPRSAQETQYF
>TRBD1|TRBJ2-7|many|TRBV24-1
TGTGCCACCAGTGATCCCGGGACAGGAACCCCCTACGAGCAGTACTTC
CATSDPGTGTPYEQYF
>.|TRBJ2-7|many|TRBV14
TGTGCCAGCAGCCCCATCAGGGTCGACGAGCAGTACTTC
CASSPIRVDEQYF
>.|TRBJ2-7|many|TRBV7-2
TGTGCCAGCAGCTCGGGTAAGGGATCCGAGCAGTACTTC
CASSSGKGSEQYF
>.|TRBJ1-5|many|TRBV20-1
TGCAGTGCTAGCAGTACTAGCAATCAGCCCCAGCATTTT
CSASSTSNQPQHF
>.|TRBJ1-1|many|TRBV2
TGTGCCAGCAGTCCCTCCCGGGGGGGGAGAGGCACTGAAGCTTTCTTT
CASSPSRGGRGTEAFF
>.|TRBJ2-2|.|TRBV5-1
TGCGCCAGCAGCTTGTCTCGGGAGTTAATGAACACCGGGGAGCTGTTTTTT
CASSLSRELMNTGELFF
>TRBD1|TRBJ1-1|many|TRBV12-3/TRBV12-4
TGTGCCAGCAGTTTAGCAGGGGGCCCTGAAGCTTTCTTT
CASSLAGGPEAFF
>.|TRBJ2-7|many|TRBV20-1
TGCAGTGCTAGAGCCAGGGCTTACTCCTACGAGCAGTACTTC
CSARARAYSYEQYF
>TRBD1|TRBJ2-5|few|TRBV11-3
TGTGCCAGCAGCGCGAGGGACAGGCAAGAGACCCAGTACTTC
CASSARDRQETQYF
>.|TRBJ1-1|.|TRBV27
TGTGCCTGCAGTTTATCCGCGTCAGTGAACACTGAAGCTTTCTTT
CACSLSASVNTEAFF
>.|TRBJ1-1|many|TRBV6-4
TGTGCCAGCAGTGATCGCCCCGGGGCCCGAGGGGGGAACACTGAAGCTTTCTTT
CASSDRPGARGGNTEAFF
>.|TRBJ2-5|few|TRBV5-1
TGCGCCAGCAGCTTGTGGCAGGGTGCGACCCAGTACTTC
CASSLWQGATQYF
>.|TRBJ2-5|many|TRBV2
TGTGCCAGCAGTCCCAACACCCAAGAGACCCAGTACTTC
CASSPNTQETQYF
>TRBD1|TRBJ2-5|many|TRBV6-5
TGTGCCAGCAGTTCTTGGACAGGGGGCAAAGAGACCCAGTACTTC
CASSSWTGGKETQYF
>.|TRBJ2-2|few|TRBV19
TGTGCCAGTAAATTCCTAGGGGGCGGGGAGCTGTTTTTT
CASKFLGGGELFF
>TRBD1|TRBJ1-6|.|TRBV13
TGTGCCAGCAGCCGCCGGGACAGGGTAGGGCCCCTCCACTTT
CASSRRDRVGPLHF
>.|TRBJ1-1|many|TRBV6-5
TGTGCCAGCAGTTACTCAGGCGCCAGCCAGAACACTGAAGCTTTCTTT
CASSYSGASQNTEAFF
>.|TRBJ2-2|.|TRBV3-1
TGTGCCAGCAGCCAACCAACGTCGGTCTCGGGCGGGGAGCTGTTTTTT
CASSQPTSVSGGELFF
>.|TRBJ2-7|many|TRBV5-1
TGCGCCAGCAGGAAAGGGGACGATTCCTACGAGCAGTACTTC
CASRKGDDSYEQYF
>.|TRBJ1-1|few|TRBV6-2/TRBV6-3
TGTGCCAGCAGTCCCTCTGGAGGGGTGACGAACACTGAAGCTTTCTTT
CASSPSGGVTNTEAFF
>.|TRBJ1-6|.|TRBV30
TGTGCCTGGACCACGGGACGCAATAATTCACCCCTCCACTTT
CAWTTGRNNSPLHF
>TRBD2|TRBJ2-7|many|TRBV20-1
TGCAGTGCTAGAGACCTAGCGGGAGTCTACGAGCAGTACTTC
CSARDLAGVYEQYF